A selection of T cell receptor beta chains follows, all from one sample in a study of cytomegalovirus exposure and HLA in healthy donors. Assay: immunoSEQ multiplex PCR; the TCRdb copy retains only in-frame clones and omits some. The data show under 200,000 clones, over 75% seen once. The source material was PBMCs. All receptors come from a man aged 60 to 69 in good health and CMV-seronegative. CDR3s include the opening cysteine and the closing phenylalanine or tryptophan. D genes are given only for firm matches. Not every row has a clone size; where given, it reads once, few, many or a size class.

TRBJ2-6 - - TRBV14 CASSQSGEFGANVLTF TGTGCCAGCAGCCAATCGGGGGAATTTGGGGCCAACGTCCTGACTTTC
TRBJ2-7 - few TRBV28 CASAGYEQYF TGTGCCAGCGCAGGGTACGAGCAGTACTTC
TRBJ2-5 - - TRBV10-3 CAISAGGRRETQYF TGTGCCATCAGTGCCGGGGGGCGGCGGGAGACCCAGTACTTC
TRBJ2-7 TRBD2 few TRBV30 CAWNFGAGDYEQYF TGTGCCTGGAACTTCGGCGCGGGAGACTACGAGCAGTACTTC
TRBJ2-5 TRBD1 - TRBV5-1 CASSLISGTGPKQQETQYF TGCGCCAGCAGCTTAATATCCGGGACAGGGCCGAAACAACAAGAGACCCAGTACTTC
TRBJ2-5 - - TRBV7-8 CASSLVGDSYQETQYF TGTGCCAGCAGCTTAGTCGGGGACTCTTACCAAGAGACCCAGTACTTC
TRBJ2-5 - few TRBV7-8 CASSFDGVATQYF TGTGCCAGCAGCTTTGATGGTGTAGCGACCCAGTACTTC
TRBJ1-1 TRBD1 - TRBV19 CASSIDLVDRGTEAFF TGTGCCAGTAGTATAGATTTAGTGGACAGGGGCACTGAAGCTTTCTTT
TRBJ1-1 TRBD1 - TRBV6-5 CASRRNRGDTEAFF TGTGCCAGCAGACGAAACAGGGGAGACACTGAAGCTTTCTTT
TRBJ2-1 - - TRBV4-3 CASSQATFREASYNEQFF TGCGCCAGCAGCCAAGCGACGTTTCGGGAAGCCTCCTACAATGAGCAGTTCTTC
TRBJ2-7 TRBD2 - TRBV9 CASSVTGTSSYEQYF TGTGCCAGCAGCGTTACCGGGACTAGTTCCTACGAGCAGTACTTC
TRBJ2-7 - - TRBV15 CATTPGGGAYEQYF TGTGCCACCACCCCGGGCGGGGGCGCGTACGAGCAGTACTTC
TRBJ2-7 TRBD1 - TRBV5-1 CASIPGQGPYEQYF TGCGCCAGCATCCCGGGACAGGGGCCCTACGAGCAGTACTTC
TRBJ1-1 TRBD1 - TRBV7-8 CASSPTGGAAFF TGTGCCAGCAGCCCTACAGGGGGCGCAGCTTTCTTT
TRBJ1-4 - few TRBV5-5 CASALGQTNEKLFF TGTGCCAGCGCCTTAGGACAGACTAATGAAAAACTGTTTTTT
TRBJ2-5 TRBD2 - TRBV5-1 CASSSGLAGGTMETQYF TGCGCCAGCAGCTCCGGACTAGCGGGGGGTACAATGGAGACCCAGTACTTC
TRBJ1-2 - - TRBV25-1 CASSEDGDSYGYTF TGTGCCAGCAGTGAAGACGGGGATTCCTATGGCTACACCTTC
TRBJ1-5 - - TRBV7-2 CASSPTVSSNQPQHF TGTGCCAGCAGTCCGACAGTTTCTAGCAATCAGCCCCAGCATTTT